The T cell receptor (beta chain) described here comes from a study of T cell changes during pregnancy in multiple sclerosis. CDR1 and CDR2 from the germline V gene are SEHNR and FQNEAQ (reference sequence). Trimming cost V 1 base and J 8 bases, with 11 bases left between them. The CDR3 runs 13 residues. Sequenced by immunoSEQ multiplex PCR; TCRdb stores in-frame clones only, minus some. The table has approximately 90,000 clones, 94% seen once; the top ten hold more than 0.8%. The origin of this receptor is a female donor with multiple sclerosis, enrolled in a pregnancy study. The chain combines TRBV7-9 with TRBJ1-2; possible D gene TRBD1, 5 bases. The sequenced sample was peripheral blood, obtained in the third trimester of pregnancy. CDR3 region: CASSLEAGGGYTF. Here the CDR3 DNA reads TGTGCCAGCAGCTTAGAGGCGGGGGGAGGCTACACCTTC.